The next 21 T cell receptor beta chains were all read from a single sample in a study of breast tumors, draining lymph nodes, adjacent tissues. Using its own MiXCR run on the multiplex PCR reads, TCRdb lists one record per CDR3 protein. The sample includes 140,000 to 150,000 distinct CDR3 sequences, over 25% of them seen just once. Axillary draining lymph nodes of breast cancer patients supplied the node samples. The sequenced sample consisted of axillary lymph node tissue. The receptors here all came from a female donor with breast cancer. Some clones in this sample may be carry-over from other donors' samples.

CDR3 bases: TGCAGCGTTGAAGGACAGGGGAAGGGGAAGGTTGAAAAACTGTTTTTT. As protein: CSVEGQGKGKVEKLFF. The V call is TRBV29-1, the J call TRBJ1-4; 8 nucleotides agree with TRBD1. This CDR3 is built from 16 residues. V shed 1 base and J 7 bases; nucleotides not matched to a gene: 11. Germline CDR1 and CDR2: SQVTM and ANQGSEA.

There are many counts of this clonotype. The chain links TRBV7-6 to TRBJ2-3; 13 nucleotides agree with TRBD2. The V and J ends lost 4 bases and 3 bases, in that order; junction bases with no gene match: 10. CDR1 is SGHVS and CDR2 is FNYEAQ in the germline V gene. CDR3 size: 18 residues. The CDR3 spells CASSSQSTSGGKTDTQYF. The CDR3 DNA sequence: TGTGCCAGCAGCTCTCAGTCGACTAGCGGGGGGAAAACAGATACGCAGTATTTT. The full variable domain, completed using reference TRBV7-6 and TRBJ2-3, is GAGVSQSPRYKVTKRGQDVALRCDPISGHVSLYWYRQALGQGPEFLTYFNYEAQQDKSGLPNDRFSAERPEGSISTLTIQRTEQRDSAMYRCASSSQSTSGGKTDTQYFGPGTRLTVL.

In its sample, this clonotype was seen once. V gene TRBV3-1 combines with J gene TRBJ1-4, with TRBD1 identical over 8 bases. Germline loops: CDR1 LGHDT, CDR2 YNNKEL (reference sequence). The length of the CDR3 is 13 residues. Trimming at V came to 5 bases and at J to 6 bases, leaving 2 bases not matched to a gene. CDR3 coding DNA: TGTGCCAGCAGCGTGACAGGGGATGAAAAACTGTTTTTT. Its protein is CASSVTGDEKLFF. Based on the CDR3 plus reference TRBV3-1 and TRBJ1-4, the full variable domain is DTAVSQTPKYLVTQMGNDKSIKCEQNLGHDTMYWYKQDSKKFLKIMFSYNNKELIINETVPNRFSPKSPDKAHLNLHINSLELGDSAVYFCASSVTGDEKLFFGSGTQLSVL.

A few counts support this clonotype. With a much larger clone just one base away, this may be a read error. The chain links TRBV11-2 to TRBJ2-5, with 7 nucleotides matching TRBD1. Germline V lookup: CDR1 SGHAT, CDR2 FQNNGV. The CDR3 loop spans 14 amino acids. After removal of 5 bases from V and 4 bases from J, the junction contained 7 bases not matched to a gene. CDR3 sequence: CASSRGQRPETQYF. As DNA, the CDR3 is TGTGCCAGCAGCAGGGGACAGCGACCAGAGACCCAGTACTTC. The full variable domain, its missing parts supplied by reference TRBV11-2 and TRBJ2-5, is EAGVAQSPRYKIIEKRQSVAFWCNPISGHATLYWYQQILGQGPKLLIQFQNNGVVDDSQLPKDRFSAERLKGVDSTLKIQPAKLEDSAVYLCASSRGQRPETQYFGPGTRLLVL.

This clonotype was recorded at least ten times. The rearrangement uses TRBV13 and TRBJ1-6; 9 nucleotides match TRBD1. The CDR3 consists of 15 residues. The germline CDR1 and CDR2 sequences are PRHDT and FYEKMQ (reference sequence). Trimming cost V 3 bases and J 8 bases; bases outside gene matches: 5. CDR3 protein: CASSFRDRDYSPLHF. Written as DNA, the CDR3 is TGTGCCAGCAGCTTCCGGGACAGGGACTATTCACCCCTCCACTTT.

This clonotype has at least ten counts. The chain links TRBV5-5 to TRBJ1-4, with D possibly TRBD1 on 5 matching bases. Looked up from germline, CDR1 is SGHKS and CDR2 is YYEKEE (reference sequence). This CDR3 comprises 14 residues. V was cut by 0 bases and J by 3 bases, with 6 bases left in between. CDR3 residues: CASSLGGSNEKLFF. The CDR3 DNA reads TGTGCCAGCAGCTTGGGGGGGTCTAATGAAAAACTGTTTTTT.

The chain uses TRBV2 and TRBJ2-7, with TRBD1 matching 7 bases. CDR3 length: 13 residues. J lost 1 base, V lost 6 bases, and 3 bases had no gene match. Germline CDR1 and CDR2: SNHLY and FYNNEI. In nucleotides, the CDR3 is TGTGCCAGCAGCGTGGACAGGTCCTACGAGCAGTACTTC. It specifies CASSVDRSYEQYF.

This clonotype was seen at least ten times. The chain employs TRBV11-2 and TRBJ1-4; 10 bases are shared with TRBD1. The CDR3 consists of 16 residues. From germline, CDR1 is SGHAT and CDR2 FQNNGV. V was clipped by 3 bases and J by 7 bases; unmatched bases: 8. The CDR3 DNA reads as TGTGCCAGCAGCTTGTCGACCGGGACAGGGGCTGAAAAACTGTTTTTT. Translating gives CASSLSTGTGAEKLFF.

This chain joins TRBV27 and TRBJ2-6; 8 bases fit TRBD2. The V gene end was trimmed by 2 bases and the J gene end by 8 bases; junction bases not matched to a gene: 5. The CDR3 consists of 15 residues. Germline CDR1 is MNHEY and CDR2 is SMNVEV (reference sequence). CDR3 DNA: TGTGCCAGCAGTTTAGTCAGCGGGGGTTCCAACGTCCTGACTTTC. This translates into CASSLVSGGSNVLTF.

This clonotype was detected ten times or more. It may be a read error: a sequence one base away is much more abundant. The J gene is TRBJ1-6, the V gene TRBV14, with 8 bases that match TRBD1. Germline CDR1 SGHDN, CDR2 FVKESK. This CDR3 region has 15 residues. The CDR3 is CASSFSSGGGSPPHF. The CDR3 DNA is TGTGCCAGCAGCTTTTCCTCAGGGGGCGGTTCACCCCCCCACTTT.

The chain carries TRBV11-2 and TRBJ1-1; 7 bases match TRBD1. This CDR3 is built from 13 residues. Losses at the gene ends were 7 bases for V and 1 base for J; bases not matched to a gene: 3. Germline V gives CDR1 SGHAT, CDR2 FQNNGV. The CDR3 loop reads CASTRQGNTEAFF. The DNA of the CDR3 is TGTGCCAGCACCCGACAGGGGAACACTGAAGCTTTCTTT.

This clonotype was seen repeatedly, ten times or more. The chain joins TRBV6-1 to TRBJ1-2; 7 bases are a match to TRBD1. Germline V gene data show CDR1 as MNHNS and CDR2 as SASEGT. Germline trimming cut 4 bases from V and 13 bases from J; bases unmatched to any gene: 6. This CDR3 has 11 residues. The CDR3 bases are TGTGCCAGCAGTGTAGGACAGGAATCCACCTTC. It encodes CASSVGQESTF.

This chain connects TRBV7-9 to TRBJ1-6; the D is unclear. The CDR3 loop spans 10 amino acids. V lost 8 bases and J lost 7, with 3 bases in between. In germline, CDR1 is SEHNR, CDR2 FQNEAQ (reference sequence). This CDR3 is CASSNSPLHF. The DNA of the CDR3 is TGTGCCAGCTCGAATTCACCCCTCCACTTT.

This clonotype was counted a few times. The rearrangement joins TRBV27 to TRBJ2-6, with D unclear. The CDR3 totals 14 residues. CDR1 MNHEY and CDR2 SMNVEV come from the germline V gene (reference sequence). Trimming stripped 2 bases from V and 8 bases from J, with 10 bases between. This CDR3 reads CASSLVHHPNVLTF. CDR3 DNA sequence: TGTGCCAGCAGTTTAGTGCACCATCCCAACGTCCTGACTTTC.

This clonotype came up many times. This chain joins TRBV3-1 and TRBJ1-3, with D unclear. CDR1 is LGHDT, CDR2 YNNKEL, per germline (reference sequence). The ends were cut back, 0 bases at V and 0 bases at J, with 6 bases in the middle. The CDR3 totals 15 residues. CDR3 protein: CASSQDLSSGNTIYF. CDR3 in DNA: TGTGCCAGCAGCCAAGATTTGAGCTCTGGAAACACCATATATTTT. Filled out from reference TRBV3-1 and TRBJ1-3, the complete variable domain reads DTAVSQTPKYLVTQMGNDKSIKCEQNLGHDTMYWYKQDSKKFLKIMFSYNNKELIINETVPNRFSPKSPDKAHLNLHINSLELGDSAVYFCASSQDLSSGNTIYFGEGSWLTVV.

To note about this clonotype: Compared with germline, one end of the junction differs, possibly owing to a read error. The chain is built from TRBV4-1 and TRBJ2-5; the D gene could be TRBD1 or TRBD2 (5 bases each). The CDR3 loop spans 15 amino acids. Germline CDR1 MGHRA, CDR2 YSYEKL. For the CDR3, the DNA is TGCGCCCGCAGCCAAGCGGAAAGGGGCTGGGGGACCCAGTACTTC. Translated, it gives CARSQAERGWGTQYF.

This clonotype is a singleton in its sample. The CDR3 DNA is TGCGCCAGCAGTGGGGGACAGGGGGCGACCGGGGAGCTGTTTTTT. Its protein is CASSGGQGATGELFF. The chain recombines TRBV10-2 with TRBJ2-2; 12 bases agree with TRBD1. The CDR3 spans 15 residues. The germline gives CDR1 WSHSY, CDR2 SAAADI. With V trimmed by 4 bases and J by 5 bases, 2 bases remained unmatched.

This clonotype was detected ten times or more. The V call is TRBV5-8, the J call TRBJ2-5, with TRBD2 matching 8 bases. Germline V lookup: CDR1 SGHTS, CDR2 YDEGEE. The CDR3 consists of 15 residues. Unmatched junction bases numbered 8, after V lost 4 bases and J lost 3 bases. The CDR3 region is CASSEGLAVEETQYF. Written as DNA, the CDR3 is TGTGCCAGCAGCGAAGGACTAGCTGTCGAAGAGACCCAGTACTTC.

This clonotype was counted between two and nine times. Its ends do not fully match the called genes, so a read error is possible. The rearrangement joins TRBV6-5 to TRBJ1-2; D gene ambiguous. The length of the CDR3 is 14 residues. Germline CDR1 and CDR2: MNHEY and SVGAGI. The CDR3 region has the DNA TGTGCCAGCAGTCACTCTCTGGATAACTATGGCTACACCTTC. Amino acids: CASSHSLDNYGYTF.

This clonotype showed up many times. The rearrangement links TRBV28 to TRBJ1-3; D gene ambiguous. Trimming removed 5 bases from V and 0 bases from J, with 11 bases in between. Germline V gives CDR1 MDHEN, CDR2 SYDVKM. The CDR3 extends over 15 amino acids. The CDR3 bases are TGTGCCAGCAGTCCACACAGCAGCTCTGGAAACACCATATATTTT. Translation gives CASSPHSSSGNTIYF.

This clonotype was seen repeatedly, ten times or more. This chain uses TRBV12-3 or TRBV12-4 with TRBJ1-2, with TRBD1 matching over 7 bases. Trimming at V came to 2 bases and at J to 5 bases, leaving 8 bases not matched to a gene. The CDR3 spans 15 residues. The CDR3 loop reads CASSLTPRTGYGYTF. The CDR3 nucleotides are TGTGCCAGCAGTTTAACTCCTAGGACAGGATATGGCTACACCTTC.